This is a list of T cell receptor beta chains from one sample in a study of long-term antiretroviral therapy in people with HIV. Here immunoSEQ multiplex PCR was the method, and the copy in TCRdb shows in-frame clones only, minus some. In the table there are about 40,000 clones, roughly nine tenths of which are singletons. The material sequenced was unsorted PBMCs, taken 1.2 years after starting antiretroviral therapy. The origin of the receptors is a woman in her forties or fifties with HIV. The CDR3 runs from the conserved cysteine through the conserved F or W. D genes are given only for firm matches. Rows give clone size only sometimes, using once, few, many, or a class for an expanded clone.

clone_size: .; v_call: TRBV12-5; d_call: .; j_call: TRBJ1-1; cdr3_nt: TGTGCTAGTGGTTTGGGGGGTAGCGGGACTGAAGCTTTCTTT; cdr3_aa: CASGLGGSGTEAFF
clone_size: .; v_call: TRBV6-1; d_call: .; j_call: TRBJ1-5; cdr3_nt: TGTGCCAGCAACCCAGATTATAGCAATCAGCCCCAGCATTTT; cdr3_aa: CASNPDYSNQPQHF
clone_size: .; v_call: TRBV9; d_call: .; j_call: TRBJ1-6; cdr3_nt: TGTGCCAGCAGGACAGGCAATTCACCCCTCCACTTT; cdr3_aa: CASRTGNSPLHF
clone_size: .; v_call: TRBV5-1; d_call: .; j_call: TRBJ2-7; cdr3_nt: TGCGCCAGCAGTTATGACCGAAGCTACGAGCAGTACTTC; cdr3_aa: CASSYDRSYEQYF
clone_size: .; v_call: TRBV7-8; d_call: TRBD1; j_call: TRBJ2-5; cdr3_nt: TGTGCCAGCAGCATGATGACAGGGGGACAAGAGACCCAGTACTTC; cdr3_aa: CASSMMTGGQETQYF
clone_size: .; v_call: TRBV7-9; d_call: TRBD1; j_call: TRBJ2-1; cdr3_nt: TGTGCCAGCAGCCTATGGACAGGGGCGGATTACAATGAGCAGTTCTTC; cdr3_aa: CASSLWTGADYNEQFF
clone_size: .; v_call: TRBV5-6; d_call: TRBD1; j_call: TRBJ1-2; cdr3_nt: TGTGCCAGCAGCTTGGGGCACGCGGGAGGGGGCAAAAGATTGGGCTACACCTTC; cdr3_aa: CASSLGHAGGGKRLGYTF
clone_size: .; v_call: TRBV5-6; d_call: TRBD1; j_call: TRBJ1-2; cdr3_nt: TGTGCCAGCAGCTTAGGGACAGGGGGCCTCTATGGCTACACCTTC; cdr3_aa: CASSLGTGGLYGYTF
clone_size: .; v_call: TRBV11-3; d_call: TRBD1; j_call: TRBJ1-6; cdr3_nt: TGTGCCAGCAGCCTGAGGTCAGGGGGAACTTCACCCCTCCACTTT; cdr3_aa: CASSLRSGGTSPLHF
clone_size: .; v_call: TRBV6-1; d_call: TRBD1; j_call: TRBJ1-1; cdr3_nt: TGTGCCAGCAGTCTTCAGGGGGCGTTCACTGAAGCTTTCTTT; cdr3_aa: CASSLQGAFTEAFF
clone_size: .; v_call: TRBV6-5; d_call: TRBD2; j_call: TRBJ2-1; cdr3_nt: TGTGCCAGCAGTTCGACTAGCCTACCTTCGGGTAATGAGCAGTTCTTC; cdr3_aa: CASSSTSLPSGNEQFF
clone_size: .; v_call: TRBV13; d_call: .; j_call: TRBJ2-5; cdr3_nt: TGTGCCAGCAGCTTAGGTACGACACCTCCGGGGACCCAGTACTTC; cdr3_aa: CASSLGTTPPGTQYF
clone_size: .; v_call: TRBV29-1; d_call: .; j_call: TRBJ1-1; cdr3_nt: TGCAGCGTGGCCCGGGGGGTGGGCACTGAAGCTTTCTTT; cdr3_aa: CSVARGVGTEAFF
clone_size: .; v_call: TRBV27; d_call: .; j_call: TRBJ2-1; cdr3_nt: TGTGCCAGCAGTTTCCTTGGGAATGAGCAGTTCTTC; cdr3_aa: CASSFLGNEQFF
clone_size: .; v_call: TRBV7-7; d_call: TRBD2; j_call: TRBJ2-3; cdr3_nt: TGTGCTAGCAGCCCGGGACTAGCGCTAACAGATACGCAGTATTTT; cdr3_aa: CASSPGLALTDTQYF
clone_size: once; v_call: TRBV30; d_call: .; j_call: TRBJ1-5; cdr3_nt: TGTGCCTGGAGTGTGGGGGCTTCTCAGCCCCAGCATTTT; cdr3_aa: CAWSVGASQPQHF
clone_size: .; v_call: TRBV19; d_call: .; j_call: TRBJ1-1; cdr3_nt: TGTGCCAGTAGTATACCACGGCAGGCGAACACTGAAGCTTTCTTT; cdr3_aa: CASSIPRQANTEAFF
clone_size: .; v_call: TRBV19; d_call: .; j_call: TRBJ1-2; cdr3_nt: TGTGCCAGTAGCCTACAGATTAACTATGGCTACACCTTC; cdr3_aa: CASSLQINYGYTF
clone_size: .; v_call: TRBV7-8; d_call: TRBD2; j_call: TRBJ2-7; cdr3_nt: TGTGCCAGCAGCTTAGCCGGCGGGGGGGCCTACGAGCAGTACTTC; cdr3_aa: CASSLAGGGAYEQYF
clone_size: .; v_call: TRBV5-1; d_call: TRBD2; j_call: TRBJ2-1; cdr3_nt: TGCGCCAGCAGCTTGGAAATAGCGGGGGGGCCGATCAATGAGCAGTTCTTC; cdr3_aa: CASSLEIAGGPINEQFF
clone_size: .; v_call: TRBV7-9; d_call: TRBD1; j_call: TRBJ1-1; cdr3_nt: TGTGCCAGCAGTTCCGGGACAGGGTACACTGAAGCTTTCTTT; cdr3_aa: CASSSGTGYTEAFF
clone_size: .; v_call: TRBV5-5; d_call: .; j_call: TRBJ1-2; cdr3_nt: TGTGCCAGCAGCTTGGAGGGAGATTGGTATGGCTACACCTTC; cdr3_aa: CASSLEGDWYGYTF
clone_size: .; v_call: TRBV5-1; d_call: .; j_call: TRBJ2-3; cdr3_nt: TGCGCCAGCAAGGAGGGGCGGTTTTTAGGGGCAGATACGCAGTATTTT; cdr3_aa: CASKEGRFLGADTQYF
clone_size: .; v_call: TRBV7-9; d_call: .; j_call: TRBJ2-7; cdr3_nt: TGTGCCAGCAGCTTCCCAGGGAGCGCCGAGCAGTACTTC; cdr3_aa: CASSFPGSAEQYF
clone_size: .; v_call: TRBV5-8; d_call: TRBD1; j_call: TRBJ2-5; cdr3_nt: TGTGCCAGCAGCTCGAACAGGGGTCCGAAACAAGAGACCCAGTACTTC; cdr3_aa: CASSSNRGPKQETQYF
clone_size: .; v_call: TRBV11-2; d_call: .; j_call: TRBJ2-7; cdr3_nt: TGTGCCAGCAGCCCCGGACGCTACGAGCAGTACTTC; cdr3_aa: CASSPGRYEQYF
clone_size: few; v_call: TRBV2; d_call: .; j_call: TRBJ1-6; cdr3_nt: TGTGCCAGCGACCCAGGGGCGAGCACCTATAATTCACCCCTCCACTTT; cdr3_aa: CASDPGASTYNSPLHF
clone_size: .; v_call: TRBV10-3; d_call: TRBD1; j_call: TRBJ2-2; cdr3_nt: TGTGCCATCAGTGAGTCGGGGGGGACAGGGTTAACGAACACCGGGGAGCTGTTTTTT; cdr3_aa: CAISESGGTGLTNTGELFF
clone_size: .; v_call: TRBV7-2; d_call: TRBD2; j_call: TRBJ2-7; cdr3_nt: TGTGCCAGCAGCTTCTGGCGGGAGGACGAGCAGTACTTC; cdr3_aa: CASSFWREDEQYF
clone_size: once; v_call: TRBV6-6; d_call: TRBD2; j_call: TRBJ2-1; cdr3_nt: TGTGCCAGCAGTAAGATAGCGGGGAGCAATGAGCAGTTCTTC; cdr3_aa: CASSKIAGSNEQFF
clone_size: .; v_call: TRBV2; d_call: .; j_call: TRBJ1-4; cdr3_nt: TGTGCCAGCAGTGAAACCCAGGGGCGAGGAAAACTGTTTTTT; cdr3_aa: CASSETQGRGKLFF
clone_size: .; v_call: TRBV7-9; d_call: .; j_call: TRBJ2-5; cdr3_nt: TGTGCCAGCAGCTCTCTAGTCGAAGAGACCCAGTACTTC; cdr3_aa: CASSSLVEETQYF
clone_size: .; v_call: TRBV19; d_call: .; j_call: TRBJ1-6; cdr3_nt: TGTGCCAGTAGTAGACTACCGACGGCCACTGAGATTTCACCCCTCCACTTT; cdr3_aa: CASSRLPTATEISPLHF
clone_size: .; v_call: TRBV29-1; d_call: .; j_call: TRBJ2-1; cdr3_nt: TGCAGCGTTGTTACGACAGCTGAGCAGTTCTTC; cdr3_aa: CSVVTTAEQFF
clone_size: .; v_call: TRBV5-8; d_call: TRBD1; j_call: TRBJ1-3; cdr3_nt: TGTGCCAGCAGCTTCGGCAGGGGGGCCAGAAACACCATATATTTT; cdr3_aa: CASSFGRGARNTIYF
clone_size: .; v_call: TRBV30; d_call: .; j_call: TRBJ2-2; cdr3_nt: TGTGCCTGGACAAACACCTTCGCGAACACCGGGGAGCTGTTTTTT; cdr3_aa: CAWTNTFANTGELFF
clone_size: .; v_call: TRBV7-6; d_call: .; j_call: TRBJ2-1; cdr3_nt: TGTGCCAGCAGCTTAGCGTCCAGGGACACATTTGAGCAGTTCTTC; cdr3_aa: CASSLASRDTFEQFF
clone_size: .; v_call: TRBV5-8; d_call: .; j_call: TRBJ2-5; cdr3_nt: TGTGCCAGCAGCTTCAGGGAAAGGCAAGAGACCCAGTACTTC; cdr3_aa: CASSFRERQETQYF
clone_size: .; v_call: TRBV5-1; d_call: .; j_call: TRBJ2-2; cdr3_nt: TGCGCCAGCAGCCTAGACACCTCCGCCGGGGAGCTGTTTTTT; cdr3_aa: CASSLDTSAGELFF
clone_size: .; v_call: TRBV10-3; d_call: .; j_call: TRBJ1-3; cdr3_nt: TGTGCCATCAGTGAGTCGATTAAAAGGGGTTCTGGAAACACCATATATTTT; cdr3_aa: CAISESIKRGSGNTIYF
clone_size: .; v_call: TRBV4-1; d_call: TRBD2; j_call: TRBJ2-3; cdr3_nt: TGCGCCAGCAGCCACCTCGCCCCCCTCGCTAGCGGGGGTACAAGGCACACAGATACGCAGTATTTT; cdr3_aa: CASSHLAPLASGGTRHTDTQYF
clone_size: few; v_call: TRBV6-5; d_call: .; j_call: TRBJ1-5; cdr3_nt: TGTGCCACGAGACCCGTCCCGACCTCTAATCAGCCCCAGCATTTT; cdr3_aa: CATRPVPTSNQPQHF
clone_size: .; v_call: TRBV7-9; d_call: .; j_call: TRBJ2-7; cdr3_nt: TGTGCCAGCAGTAATCTATACGAGCAGTACTTC; cdr3_aa: CASSNLYEQYF
clone_size: .; v_call: TRBV5-6; d_call: .; j_call: TRBJ1-5; cdr3_nt: TGTGCCAGCAGCTTGGCCACCGGGAGGGAGGATCAGCCCCAGCATTTT; cdr3_aa: CASSLATGREDQPQHF
clone_size: .; v_call: TRBV19; d_call: .; j_call: TRBJ2-3; cdr3_nt: TGTGCCAGTAGTATGCAGGCACGCACAGATACGCAGTATTTT; cdr3_aa: CASSMQARTDTQYF
clone_size: .; v_call: TRBV27; d_call: .; j_call: TRBJ2-3; cdr3_nt: TGTGCCAGCAGGGCATATAATGGAGAGACGGGTACGCAGTATTTT; cdr3_aa: CASRAYNGETGTQYF
clone_size: .; v_call: TRBV6-1; d_call: .; j_call: TRBJ1-1; cdr3_nt: TGTGCCAGCAGTCTGGAGAACACTGAAGCTTTCTTT; cdr3_aa: CASSLENTEAFF
clone_size: .; v_call: TRBV6-1; d_call: .; j_call: TRBJ2-7; cdr3_nt: TGTGCCAGCAAATTAAGCAATCCAGCACTAAGCGAGCAGTACTTC; cdr3_aa: CASKLSNPALSEQYF
clone_size: .; v_call: TRBV30; d_call: .; j_call: TRBJ1-1; cdr3_nt: TGTGCCTGGAGTGCGAGTAGGGGACGCAACACTGAAGCTTTCTTT; cdr3_aa: CAWSASRGRNTEAFF
clone_size: once; v_call: TRBV30; d_call: TRBD1; j_call: TRBJ1-4; cdr3_nt: TGTGCCTGGAGTGTACGAGGGACAGGGGATGAAAAACTGTTTTTT; cdr3_aa: CAWSVRGTGDEKLFF
clone_size: .; v_call: TRBV29-1; d_call: .; j_call: TRBJ1-2; cdr3_nt: TGCAGCGTTGCCAGGGCGCGGGGCTACACCTTC; cdr3_aa: CSVARARGYTF
clone_size: .; v_call: TRBV29-1; d_call: TRBD1; j_call: TRBJ2-5; cdr3_nt: TGCAGCGTTACAGGGGGCTCGCGTGAGACCCAGTACTTC; cdr3_aa: CSVTGGSRETQYF
clone_size: .; v_call: TRBV4-3; d_call: .; j_call: TRBJ2-5; cdr3_nt: TGCGCCAGCAGCCCGGGTCAGGGGTGGCAAGAGACCCAGTACTTC; cdr3_aa: CASSPGQGWQETQYF
clone_size: once; v_call: TRBV6-1; d_call: TRBD1; j_call: TRBJ2-3; cdr3_nt: TGTGCCAGCAGTGCCCACAGGGGGCGCCCCGGCACAGATACGCAGTATTTT; cdr3_aa: CASSAHRGRPGTDTQYF
clone_size: .; v_call: TRBV2; d_call: .; j_call: TRBJ1-6; cdr3_nt: TGTGCCAGCAACAGCAGGAGCTCCTATAATTCACCCCTCCACTTT; cdr3_aa: CASNSRSSYNSPLHF